This T cell receptor beta chain was captured by sequencing in a study of shared clonotypes between healthy human individuals. Notes on the study in general: Collection of samples was limited to blood; tissue repertoires likely differ. The rarefaction results pointed to incomplete sorted-subset sequencing despite large depth. It was observed that roughly 5% of naive CD4 clonotypes were shared across a handful of donors.

Turning to this clone: Its antigen is undetermined. This sample includes further DNA sequences coding for the same CDR3.

Naive CD8 populations comprised CD45RO-negative cells positively selected for CCR7, excluding terminally differentiated effector memory CD45RA+ cells. Sequencing was performed with immunoSEQ multiplex PCR; in TCRdb, only in-frame clones are kept and a portion is missing. The data hold roughly 2,000,000 clones, with approximately 94% observed a single time. Germline V gene sequence: CDR1 MNHEY, CDR2 SVGAGI. V was cut by 6 bases and J by 0 bases, with 6 bases left in between. This CDR3 region has 14 residues. This sequence joins TRBV6-5 and TRBJ2-6; D gene unclear. The sample consisted of naive CD8+ T cells sorted from blood. The source is a man in his late teens or twenties in good health. The CDR3 region is CASSYSSGANVLTF. The CDR3 DNA is TGTGCCAGCAGCTACAGCTCTGGGGCCAACGTCCTGACTTTC.